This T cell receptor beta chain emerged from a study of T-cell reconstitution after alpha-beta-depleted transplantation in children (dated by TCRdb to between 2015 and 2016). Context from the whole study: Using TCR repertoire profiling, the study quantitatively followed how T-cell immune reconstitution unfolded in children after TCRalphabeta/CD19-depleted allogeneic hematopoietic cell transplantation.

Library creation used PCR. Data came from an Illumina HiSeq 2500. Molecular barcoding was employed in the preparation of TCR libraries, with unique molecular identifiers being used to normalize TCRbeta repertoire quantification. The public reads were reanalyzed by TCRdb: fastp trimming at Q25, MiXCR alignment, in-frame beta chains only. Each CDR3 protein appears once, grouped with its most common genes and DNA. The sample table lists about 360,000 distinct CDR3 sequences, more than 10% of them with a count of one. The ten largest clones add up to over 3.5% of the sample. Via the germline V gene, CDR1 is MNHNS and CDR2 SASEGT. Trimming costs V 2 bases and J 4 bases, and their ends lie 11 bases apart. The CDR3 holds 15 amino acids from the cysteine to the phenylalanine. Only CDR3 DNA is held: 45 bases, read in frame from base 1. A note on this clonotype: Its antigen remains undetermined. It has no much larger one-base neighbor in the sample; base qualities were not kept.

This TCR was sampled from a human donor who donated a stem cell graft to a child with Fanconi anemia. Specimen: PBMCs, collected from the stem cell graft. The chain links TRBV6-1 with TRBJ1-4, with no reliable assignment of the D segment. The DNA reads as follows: TGTGCCAGCAGTGAACTTTACCGAAGTAATGAAAAACTGTTTTTT. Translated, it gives CASSELYRSNEKLFF.